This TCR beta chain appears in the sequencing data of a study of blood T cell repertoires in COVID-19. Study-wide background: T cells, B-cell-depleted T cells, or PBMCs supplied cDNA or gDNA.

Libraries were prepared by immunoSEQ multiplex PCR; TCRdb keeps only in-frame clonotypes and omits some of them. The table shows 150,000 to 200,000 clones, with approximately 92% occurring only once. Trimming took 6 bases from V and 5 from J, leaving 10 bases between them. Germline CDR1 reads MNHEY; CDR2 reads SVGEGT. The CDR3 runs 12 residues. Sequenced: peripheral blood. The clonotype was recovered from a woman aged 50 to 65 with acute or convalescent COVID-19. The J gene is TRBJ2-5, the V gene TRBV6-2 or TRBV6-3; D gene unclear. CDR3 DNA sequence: TGTGCCAGCAGCGAAACCAGGGAGACCCAGTACTTC. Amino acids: CASSETRETQYF.